This T cell receptor (beta chain) was retrieved from a study of blood T cell repertoires in COVID-19. Study at large: There were acute and convalescent COVID-19 samples, and they came from the United States, Italy and Spain. From T cells, B-cell-depleted T cells, or PBMCs came the material, which was cDNA or gDNA.

How the authors handled the data: Nucleated cell number was recorded as an estimate derived from reference gene primer amplification. Only in-frame clones appear in the TCRdb table, and some are missing; sequencing was by immunoSEQ multiplex PCR. The V and J calls and the clone size are those of that table, but D and trimming were determined from the DNA. The sample gives about 230,000 clones, around 80% of which show up once; under 30% is in the top ten. Trimming took 3 bases from V and 2 from J, leaving 15 bases between them. The V gene's germline CDR1 is KGHSH and CDR2 LQKENI. CDR3 length equals 16 residues.

Sequencing used peripheral blood. The V gene is TRBV18, the J gene TRBJ2-3, with D tentatively TRBD1 (5 bases). The TCR sequence derives from a man aged 35 to 55 with acute or convalescent COVID-19. The CDR3 sequence is CASSPGASAYTDTQYF. CDR3 bases: TGTGCCAGCTCACCTGGGGCGTCTGCCTACACAGATACGCAGTATTTT.